This T cell receptor beta chain was retrieved from a study of blood T cell repertoires in COVID-19. Turning to the study itself: COVID-19 samples from acute and convalescent phases originated in the United States, Italy and Spain. T cells, B-cell-depleted T cells, or PBMCs supplied cDNA or gDNA.

Losses at the gene ends were 4 bases for V and 4 bases for J; bases not matched to a gene: 7. The CDR3 loop spans 15 amino acids. From germline, CDR1 is LNHDA and CDR2 SQIVND (reference sequence). The assay was immunoSEQ multiplex PCR, and TCRdb's table has in-frame clones only and misses some. Of about 400,000 clones listed, approximately 86% are singletons. The chain employs TRBV19 and TRBJ1-2, with 9 bases identical to TRBD1. Material: PBMCs or T cells enriched from blood (not recorded which). The source is a middle-aged woman with acute COVID-19. The CDR3 reads CASSRNRGRGYGYTF. The DNA for the CDR3 is TGTGCCAGTAGTAGAAACAGGGGGCGCGGCTATGGCTACACCTTC.